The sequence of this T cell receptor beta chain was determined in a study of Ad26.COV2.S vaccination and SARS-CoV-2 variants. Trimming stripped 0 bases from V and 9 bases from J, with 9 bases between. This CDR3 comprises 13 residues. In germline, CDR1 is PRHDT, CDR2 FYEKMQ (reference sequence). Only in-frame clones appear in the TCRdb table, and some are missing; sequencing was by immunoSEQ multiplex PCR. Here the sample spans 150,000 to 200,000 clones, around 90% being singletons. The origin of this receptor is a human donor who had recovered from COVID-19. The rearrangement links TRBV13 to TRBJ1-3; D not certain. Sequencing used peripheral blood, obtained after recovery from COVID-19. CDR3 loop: CASSLGDESTIYF. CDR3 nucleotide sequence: TGTGCCAGCAGCTTAGGGGACGAGAGCACCATATATTTT. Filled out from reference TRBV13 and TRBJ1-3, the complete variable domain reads AAGVIQSPRHLIKEKRETATLKCYPIPRHDTVYWYQQGPGQDPQFLISFYEKMQSDKGSIPDRFSAQQFSDYHSELNMSSLELGDSALYFCASSLGDESTIYFGEGSWLTVV.